This T cell receptor beta chain was obtained from a study of tumor-infiltrating lymphocytes in localized non-small cell lung cancer. Overall study context: Several tumor histologies, both smoking statuses, and some post-neoadjuvant chemotherapy samples were included. Resected tumor was paired with non-adjacent uninvolved lung from the same patient.

As concerns this clone: Its antigen is unknown.

Profiling relied on immunoSEQ multiplex PCR, and the TCRdb table lists in-frame clones only, not all of them. The profile shows 10,000 or so clones, roughly 71% of them singletons. In germline, CDR1 is MGHRA, CDR2 YSYEKL. V was clipped by 4 bases and J by 5 bases; unmatched bases: 4. The CDR3 spans 13 residues. Study-wide results and limits: T-cell fraction did not differ between immunotypes IM1 and IM2. Technical variation could not be separated from intratumor heterogeneity here.

Specimen: lung tumor tissue. The origin of this receptor is a human donor with non-small cell lung cancer. This chain joins TRBV4-1 and TRBJ1-1, with TRBD1 matching over 7 bases. The CDR3, as DNA: TGCGCCAGCAGCCTGAGACAGGGAACTGAAGCTTTCTTT. This codes for CASSLRQGTEAFF.